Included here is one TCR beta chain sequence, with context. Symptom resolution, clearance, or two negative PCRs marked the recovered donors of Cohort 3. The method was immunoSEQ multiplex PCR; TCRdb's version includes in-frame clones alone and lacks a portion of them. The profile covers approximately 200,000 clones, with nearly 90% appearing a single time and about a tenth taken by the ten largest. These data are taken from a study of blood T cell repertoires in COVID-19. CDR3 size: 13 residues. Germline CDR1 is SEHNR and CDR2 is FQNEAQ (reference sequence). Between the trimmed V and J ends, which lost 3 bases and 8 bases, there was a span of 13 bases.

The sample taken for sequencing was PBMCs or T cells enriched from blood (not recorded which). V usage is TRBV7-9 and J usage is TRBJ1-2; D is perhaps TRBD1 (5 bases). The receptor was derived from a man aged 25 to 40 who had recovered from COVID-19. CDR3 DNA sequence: TGTGCCAGCAGCTTCGGGACTGCATTCGGCTACACCTTC. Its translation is CASSFGTAFGYTF.